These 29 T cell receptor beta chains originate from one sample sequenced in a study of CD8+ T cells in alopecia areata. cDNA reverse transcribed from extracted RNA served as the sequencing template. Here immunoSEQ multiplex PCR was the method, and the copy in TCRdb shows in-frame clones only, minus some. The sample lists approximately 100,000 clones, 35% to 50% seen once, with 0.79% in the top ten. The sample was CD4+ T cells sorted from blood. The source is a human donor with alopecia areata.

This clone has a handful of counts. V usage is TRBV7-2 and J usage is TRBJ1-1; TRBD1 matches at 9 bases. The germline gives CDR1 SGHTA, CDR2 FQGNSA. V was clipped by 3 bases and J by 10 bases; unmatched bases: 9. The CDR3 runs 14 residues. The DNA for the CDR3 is TGTGCCAGCAGCTTCGGGACAGGGAATTGGCGAGCTTTCTTT. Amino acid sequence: CASSFGTGNWRAFF.

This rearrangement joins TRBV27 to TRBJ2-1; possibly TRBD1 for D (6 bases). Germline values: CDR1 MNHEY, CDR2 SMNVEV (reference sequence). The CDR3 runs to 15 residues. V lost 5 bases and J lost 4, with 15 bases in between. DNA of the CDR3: TGTGCCAGCAGTCTTCGGGACACGCGGTACAATGAGCAGTTCTTC. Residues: CASSLRDTRYNEQFF.

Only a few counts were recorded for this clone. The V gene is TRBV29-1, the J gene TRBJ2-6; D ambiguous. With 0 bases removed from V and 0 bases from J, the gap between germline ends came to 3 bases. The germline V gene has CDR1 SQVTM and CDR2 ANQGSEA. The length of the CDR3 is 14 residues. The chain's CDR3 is CSVEDSSGANVLTF. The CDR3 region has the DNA TGCAGCGTTGAAGACTCCTCTGGGGCCAACGTCCTGACTTTC.

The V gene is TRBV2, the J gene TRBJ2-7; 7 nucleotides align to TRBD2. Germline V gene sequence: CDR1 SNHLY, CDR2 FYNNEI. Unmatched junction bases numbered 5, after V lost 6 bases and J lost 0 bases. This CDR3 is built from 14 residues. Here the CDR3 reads CASRLSGHSYEQYF. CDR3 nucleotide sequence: TGTGCCAGCAGGCTTAGCGGGCACTCCTACGAGCAGTACTTC.

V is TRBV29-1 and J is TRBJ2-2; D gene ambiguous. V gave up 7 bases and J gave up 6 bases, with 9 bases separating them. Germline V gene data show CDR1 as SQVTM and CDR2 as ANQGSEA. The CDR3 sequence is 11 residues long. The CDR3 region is CSAGEAGELFF. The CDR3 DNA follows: TGCAGCGCGGGCGAGGCCGGGGAGCTGTTTTTT.

Written as DNA, the CDR3 is TGTGCCAGCAGCTTAGGGACAGAGGGACAGCCCCAGCATTTT. It specifies CASSLGTEGQPQHF. The chain couples TRBV7-2 to TRBJ1-5; weak D call: TRBD1 (6 bases). In germline, CDR1 is SGHTA, CDR2 FQGNSA. Trimming left V 1 base short and J 7 bases short, with 11 bases between. The CDR3 has 14 residues.

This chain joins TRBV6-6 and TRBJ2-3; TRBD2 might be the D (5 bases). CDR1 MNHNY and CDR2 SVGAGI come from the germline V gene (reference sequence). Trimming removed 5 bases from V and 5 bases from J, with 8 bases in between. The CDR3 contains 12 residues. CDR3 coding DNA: TGTGCCAGCAGTCACGAGGGAGATACGCAGTATTTT. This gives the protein CASSHEGDTQYF.

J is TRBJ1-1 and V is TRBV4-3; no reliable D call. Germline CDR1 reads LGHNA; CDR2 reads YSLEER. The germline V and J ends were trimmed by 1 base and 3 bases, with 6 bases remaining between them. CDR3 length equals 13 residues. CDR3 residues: CASSQGEDTEAFF. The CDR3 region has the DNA TGCGCCAGCAGCCAAGGGGAGGACACTGAAGCTTTCTTT.

The CDR3 coding sequence is TGCGCCAGCAGCCAAGGGTCGGTTACTAGCGGGATAGGCGAGCAGTACTTC. Translation gives CASSQGSVTSGIGEQYF. The chain couples TRBV4-3 to TRBJ2-7; 10 nucleotides line up with TRBD2. This CDR3 contains 17 residues. The germline gives CDR1 LGHNA, CDR2 YSLEER. V lost 1 base and J lost 6; bases outside the gene matches: 12.

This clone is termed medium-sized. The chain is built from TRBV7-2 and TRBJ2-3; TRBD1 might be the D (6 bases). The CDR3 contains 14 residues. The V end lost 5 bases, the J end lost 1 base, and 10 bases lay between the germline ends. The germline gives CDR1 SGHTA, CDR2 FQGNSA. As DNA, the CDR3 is TGTGCCAGCAGCCGACAGGACCGCACAGATACGCAGTATTTT. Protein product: CASSRQDRTDTQYF.

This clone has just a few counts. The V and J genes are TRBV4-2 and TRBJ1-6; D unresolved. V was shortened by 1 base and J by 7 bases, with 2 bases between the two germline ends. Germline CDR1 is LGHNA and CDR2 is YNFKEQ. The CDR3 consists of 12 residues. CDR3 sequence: CASSQGNSPLHF. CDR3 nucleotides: TGTGCCAGCAGCCAAGGGAATTCACCCCTCCACTTT.

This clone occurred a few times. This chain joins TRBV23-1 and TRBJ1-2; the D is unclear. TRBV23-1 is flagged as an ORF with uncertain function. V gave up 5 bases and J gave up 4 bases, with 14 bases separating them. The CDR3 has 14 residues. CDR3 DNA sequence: TGCGCCAGCAGTGCCCCCCACAGAGGCTATGGCTACACCTTC. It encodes CASSAPHRGYGYTF.

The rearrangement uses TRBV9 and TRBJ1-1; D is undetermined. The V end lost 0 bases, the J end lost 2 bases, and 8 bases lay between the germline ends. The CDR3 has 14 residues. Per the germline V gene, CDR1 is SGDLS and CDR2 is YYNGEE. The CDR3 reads CASSVGSANTEAFF. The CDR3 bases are TGTGCCAGCAGCGTAGGGAGTGCCAACACTGAAGCTTTCTTT.

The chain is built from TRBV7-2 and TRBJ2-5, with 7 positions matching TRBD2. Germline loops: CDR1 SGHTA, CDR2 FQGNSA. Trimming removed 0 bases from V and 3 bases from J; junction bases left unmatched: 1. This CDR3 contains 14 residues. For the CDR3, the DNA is TGTGCCAGCAGCTTAGCCCGGGAGGAAGAGACCCAGTACTTC. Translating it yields CASSLAREEETQYF.

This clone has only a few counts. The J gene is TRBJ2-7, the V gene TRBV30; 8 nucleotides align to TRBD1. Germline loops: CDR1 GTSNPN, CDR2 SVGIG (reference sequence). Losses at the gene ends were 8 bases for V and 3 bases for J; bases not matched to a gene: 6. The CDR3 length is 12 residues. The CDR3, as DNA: TGTGCCATGACAGGGGTGAACTACGAGCAGTACTTC. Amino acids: CAMTGVNYEQYF.

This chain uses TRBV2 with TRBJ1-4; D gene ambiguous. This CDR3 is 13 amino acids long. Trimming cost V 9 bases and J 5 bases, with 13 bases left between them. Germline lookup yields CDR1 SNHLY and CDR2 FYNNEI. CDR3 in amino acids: CASQAVGNEKLFF. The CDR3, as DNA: TGTGCCAGTCAGGCCGTGGGAAATGAAAAACTGTTTTTT.

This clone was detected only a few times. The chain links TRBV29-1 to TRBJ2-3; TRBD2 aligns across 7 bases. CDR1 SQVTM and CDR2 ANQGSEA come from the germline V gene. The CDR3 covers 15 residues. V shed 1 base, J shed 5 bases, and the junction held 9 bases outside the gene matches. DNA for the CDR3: TGCAGCGTTGAAGGGCGCCTAGCGGTAGGAGATACGCAGTATTTT. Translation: CSVEGRLAVGDTQYF.

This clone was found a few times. The CDR3 loop reads CASSSGTAAFEQYF. The CDR3 DNA reads TGTGCCAGCAGTTCCGGGACAGCCGCTTTCGAGCAGTACTTC. V gene TRBV28 combines with J gene TRBJ2-7; 7 bases are shared with TRBD1. The junction had 9 bases not matched to a gene; V was cut back by 4 bases and J by 6 bases. The CDR3 consists of 14 residues. Germline V lookup: CDR1 MDHEN, CDR2 SYDVKM.

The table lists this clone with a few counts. CDR3 DNA sequence: TGCGCCAGCGGTGAGGGAGGTACCTACGAGCAGTACTTC. Translated, it gives CASGEGGTYEQYF. The chain combines TRBV5-1 with TRBJ2-7; D possibly corresponds to TRBD2 (6 bases). The V gene lost 7 bases and the J gene lost 2 bases, with 13 bases spanning the gap. The CDR3 has 13 residues. From germline, CDR1 is SGHRS and CDR2 YFSETQ.

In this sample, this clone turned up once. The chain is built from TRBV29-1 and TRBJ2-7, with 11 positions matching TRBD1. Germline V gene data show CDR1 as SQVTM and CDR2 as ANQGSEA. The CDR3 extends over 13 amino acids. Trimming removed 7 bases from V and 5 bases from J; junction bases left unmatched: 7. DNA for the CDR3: TGCAGCGGCAGGGGACAGGGGGGCGACGAGCAGTACTTC. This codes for CSGRGQGGDEQYF.

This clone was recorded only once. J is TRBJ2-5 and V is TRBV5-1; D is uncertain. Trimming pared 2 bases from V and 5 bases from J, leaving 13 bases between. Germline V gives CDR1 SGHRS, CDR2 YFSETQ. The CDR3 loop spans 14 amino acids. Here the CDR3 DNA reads TGCGCCAGCAGCTTAAGGCAGTCCCGGGAGACCCAGTACTTC. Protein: CASSLRQSRETQYF.

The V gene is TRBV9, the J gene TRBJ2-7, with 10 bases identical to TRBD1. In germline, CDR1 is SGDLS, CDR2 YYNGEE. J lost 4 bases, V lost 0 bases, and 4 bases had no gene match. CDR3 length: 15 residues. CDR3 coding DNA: TGTGCCAGCAGCGTAGGTCCGGACAGGGGGTACGAGCAGTACTTC. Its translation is CASSVGPDRGYEQYF.

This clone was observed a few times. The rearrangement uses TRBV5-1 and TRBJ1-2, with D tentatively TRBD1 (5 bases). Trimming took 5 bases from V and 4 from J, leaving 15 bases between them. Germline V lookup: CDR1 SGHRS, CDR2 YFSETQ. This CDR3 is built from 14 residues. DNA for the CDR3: TGCGCCAGCAGGCCCAACCGGGACGGCTATGGCTACACCTTC. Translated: CASRPNRDGYGYTF.

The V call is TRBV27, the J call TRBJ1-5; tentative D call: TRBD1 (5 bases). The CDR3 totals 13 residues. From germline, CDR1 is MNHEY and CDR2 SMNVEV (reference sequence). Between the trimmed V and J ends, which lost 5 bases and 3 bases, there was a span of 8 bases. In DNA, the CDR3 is TGTGCCAGCAGTGGGGGTCTCAATCAGCCCCAGCATTTT. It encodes CASSGGLNQPQHF.

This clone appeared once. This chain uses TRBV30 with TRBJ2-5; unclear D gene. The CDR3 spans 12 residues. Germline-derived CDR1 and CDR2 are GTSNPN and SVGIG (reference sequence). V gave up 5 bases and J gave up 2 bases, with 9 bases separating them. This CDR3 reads CAWAPSQETQYF. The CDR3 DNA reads TGTGCCTGGGCCCCCTCACAAGAGACCCAGTACTTC.

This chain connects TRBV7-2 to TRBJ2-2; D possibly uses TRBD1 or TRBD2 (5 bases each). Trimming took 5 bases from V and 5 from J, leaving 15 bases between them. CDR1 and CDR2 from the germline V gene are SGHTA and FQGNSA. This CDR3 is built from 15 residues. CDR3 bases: TGTGCCAGCAGCCAGGGAGTGGTGGGAACCGGGGAGCTGTTTTTT. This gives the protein CASSQGVVGTGELFF.

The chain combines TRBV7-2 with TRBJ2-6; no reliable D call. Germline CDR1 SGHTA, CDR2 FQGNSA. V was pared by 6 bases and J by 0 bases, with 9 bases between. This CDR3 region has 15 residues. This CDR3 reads CASSAVTSGANVLTF. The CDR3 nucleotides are TGTGCCAGCAGTGCCGTCACCTCTGGGGCCAACGTCCTGACTTTC.

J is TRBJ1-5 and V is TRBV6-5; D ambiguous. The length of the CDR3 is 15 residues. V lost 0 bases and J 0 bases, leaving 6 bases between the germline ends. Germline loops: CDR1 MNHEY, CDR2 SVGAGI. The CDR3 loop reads CASSYSARSNQPQHF. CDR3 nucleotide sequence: TGTGCCAGCAGTTACTCTGCACGTAGCAATCAGCCCCAGCATTTT.

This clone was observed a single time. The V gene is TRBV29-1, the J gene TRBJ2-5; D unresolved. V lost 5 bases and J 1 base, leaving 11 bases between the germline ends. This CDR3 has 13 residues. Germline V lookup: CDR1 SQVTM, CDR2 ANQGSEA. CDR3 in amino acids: CSVSVGRQETQYF. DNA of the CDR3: TGCAGCGTTAGCGTGGGCCGCCAAGAGACCCAGTACTTC.